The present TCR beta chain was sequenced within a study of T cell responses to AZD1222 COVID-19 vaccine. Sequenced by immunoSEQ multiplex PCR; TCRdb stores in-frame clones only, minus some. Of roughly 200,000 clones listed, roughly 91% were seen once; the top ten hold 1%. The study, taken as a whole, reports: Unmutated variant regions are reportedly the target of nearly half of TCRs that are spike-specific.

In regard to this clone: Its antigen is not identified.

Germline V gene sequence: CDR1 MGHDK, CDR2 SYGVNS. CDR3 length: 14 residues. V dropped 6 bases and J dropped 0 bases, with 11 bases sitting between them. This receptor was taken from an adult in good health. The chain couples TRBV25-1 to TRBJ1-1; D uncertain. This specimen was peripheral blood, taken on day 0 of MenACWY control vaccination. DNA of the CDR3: TGTGCCAGCAGGGAAACAGCGTTGAACACTGAAGCTTTCTTT. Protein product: CASRETALNTEAFF.